This T cell receptor (beta chain) was recovered during a study of shared clonotypes between healthy human individuals (dated by TCRdb to 2018 to 2021). In terms of the full investigation: A couple of women and a few men aged 18 to 49 years were included in the cohort. For each donor, CD4 naive and CD4 memory were each run on three plates, CD8 naive on two plates, and CD8 memory on one plate. To estimate repertoire size and how much clonotypes are shared between individuals, the study performed deep sequencing of blood TCR repertoires from a handful of healthy adults. To increase sequencing depth and limit assay-specific biases, different laboratories used diverse techniques to prepare libraries and sequence TCR repertoires. Each donor's leukapheresis produced roughly between about 0.9 and 9.5 billion PBMCs. Study-wide conclusions, independent of this receptor: Naive subsets generally had larger estimated clonotype richness than memory subsets did. Compared with non-shared clonotypes, the clonotypes found in all four sorted-subset donors had higher generation probabilities. Based on pairwise subsampling, the degree of clonotype sharing among donors was expected to be affected by sequencing depth. Around 5% of naive CD4, 3.5% of naive CD8, roughly 2.4% of memory CD4, and about 0.4% of memory CD8 clonotypes were shared across a few donors. Incomplete sequencing was indicated by rarefaction of sorted-subset datasets, despite the large sequencing depth. Because the study included only a small number of donors, the genetic and exposure-history diversity represented was limited. Sampling was limited to blood, and TCR repertoires in tissue likely differ from TCR repertoires in blood.

Using the deep immunoSEQ assay, multiplex PCR amplified TCR CDR3 regions from genomic DNA. Genomic DNA extracted from each cell subset was distributed evenly over all wells of several immunoSEQ 96-well plates, and each plate served as one replicate. Each replicate PCR for sorted subsets received roughly 200 ng genomic DNA, equal to about 29,000 T cell genomes. The purified libraries were quantified using a Qubit 3.0 fluorometer, sized with a Bioanalyzer 2100, and then quantified again using the KAPA Library Quantification kit. A separate single-read 150-cycle Illumina NextSeq 550 flow cell was used to sequence each immunoSEQ 96-well plate. Processing in the source paper ran as follows. Because only junctional sequences without quality scores were contained in the immunoSEQ output, filtering matching that applied to full-length reads could not be performed. Sequences were annotated with PyIR, a Python wrapper for IgBLAST v1.9, using IMGT germline references to assign V/J genes and CDR3. Reads with weak V/J assignments (E-value above 1e-6), missing CDR3, stop codons, out-of-frame junctions, or ambiguous translated residues were removed. V3J clonotypes were defined by identical inferred V gene, J gene, and CDR3 amino acid sequence. Percentage overlap between repertoires was calculated by dividing the number of shared unique clonotypes by the size of the smaller repertoire. RTK rarefaction, the Chao1 estimator, and Recon v2.1 estimates of unobserved clonotypes were used to assess repertoire richness. OLGA was used to compute generation probabilities for all TCRbeta clonotypes that the gDNA method yielded from several donors. TCRdb took over this immuneACCESS table, retaining in-frame rearrangements with V and J assigned. Such tables are incomplete; in checked studies, under half of the missing clones stem from an unresolved V gene, and the remainder is unexplained. The D gene and trimming were derived from the DNA, and the V and J assignments and clone size from that table. The sample table contains 2 million to 2.5 million clones; only one count was recorded for roughly 92% of them. The top ten hold 0.37% of the sample.

The donors were healthy, HIV-negative adults who had no recently reported acute infections or vaccinations. Only Caucasian adults living in Nashville, Tennessee, USA were represented among the donors. Magnetic negative selection was used to enrich CD4+ T cells, after which naive cells were positively selected on CD45RA and the negative fraction became the memory subset. Blood was obtained by leukapheresis, after which PBMCs were separated by Ficoll-Histopaque density gradient centrifugation and cryopreserved in liquid nitrogen vapor phase. Analytical flow cytometry was used to check the purity and quantity of each magnetically sorted T cell population. Genomic DNA was isolated from every sorted fraction and measured by UV absorbance on a Nanodrop 2000c. Points on this clone: The specificity of this receptor is unknown. It has no much larger one-base neighbor in the sample; base qualities were not kept.

Trimming accounts for 4 bases at V and 4 bases at J, while the number of junction bases matched to no gene is 8. CDR1 and CDR2, per the germline V gene, are LGHNA and YNFKEQ. Including the terminal cysteine and phenylalanine, the CDR3 comprises 16 residues. Only the CDR3 portion is preserved as DNA: 48 bases, with reading frame beginning at the first base. Source material: naive CD4+ T cells from PBMCs. The label giving this sample's cell subset or site can be read as: CD45RA+ positively selected. The sequence derives from a man between 18 and 29 years old in good health. Some clones in this sample may be carry-over from other donors' samples. The chain is encoded by TRBV4-2 joined to TRBJ2-1, and TRBD1 matches 9 of the central bases. The bases are TGTGCCAGCAGCCTCAACCGGGACAGGGTTTACAATGAGCAGTTCTTC. The resulting protein is CASSLNRDRVYNEQFF.